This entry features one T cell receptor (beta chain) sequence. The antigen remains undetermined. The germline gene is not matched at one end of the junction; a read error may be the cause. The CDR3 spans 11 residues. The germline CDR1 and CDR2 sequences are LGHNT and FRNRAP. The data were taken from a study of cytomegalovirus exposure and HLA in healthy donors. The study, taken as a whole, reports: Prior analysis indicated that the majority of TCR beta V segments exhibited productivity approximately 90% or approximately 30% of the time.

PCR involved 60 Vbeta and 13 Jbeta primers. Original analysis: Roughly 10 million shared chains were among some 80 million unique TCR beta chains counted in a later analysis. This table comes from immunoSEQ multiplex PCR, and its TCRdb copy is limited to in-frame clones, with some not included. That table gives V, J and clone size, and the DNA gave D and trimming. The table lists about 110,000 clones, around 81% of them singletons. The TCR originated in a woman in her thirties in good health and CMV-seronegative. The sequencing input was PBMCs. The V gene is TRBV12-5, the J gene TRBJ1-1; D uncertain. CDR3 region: CANGSELRAFF. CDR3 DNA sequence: TGTGCTAATGGTTCTGAGCTGAGGGCTTTCTTT.